Described below is a single T cell receptor (beta chain) sequence and its context. The antigen is unknown. There are 15 residues in the CDR3. V lost 3 bases, J lost 2 bases, and 14 bases lay in between. This sample was included in a study of long-term antiretroviral therapy in people with HIV. Study-level results: Increased diversity was seen after ART, yet it remained lower than in transplant donor controls. Controls showed broader CDR3 length ranges than did the HIV repertoires.

Survey-level immunoSEQ v3.0 assays were run. Clones were sequenced by immunoSEQ multiplex PCR, and TCRdb holds only the in-frame ones, with some missing. Of 30,000 or so clones in the sample, about 93% were seen once. This chain joins TRBV23-1 and TRBJ2-7, with TRBD2 as a possible D gene (7 bases). TRBV23-1 is an open reading frame whose function is uncertain. This material consisted of unsorted PBMCs, taken approximately 6.3 years after starting antiretroviral therapy. The TCR sequence derives from a woman in her thirties or forties with HIV. CDR3: CASSQGGKGAYEQYF. CDR3 in DNA: TGCGCCAGCAGTCAGGGGGGGAAGGGGGCCTACGAGCAGTACTTC.